Listed here is a single T cell receptor beta chain. Its specificity is unknown. The germline V gene has CDR1 SGHTA and CDR2 FQGNSA. V lost 5 bases and J lost 6; bases outside the gene matches: 7. The CDR3 has 16 residues. This sample is drawn from a study of T cell responses to AZD1222 COVID-19 vaccine. Study findings and constraints: Repertoire sampling was restricted to post-peak T cell response timepoints.

Data came from immunoSEQ multiplex PCR; TCRdb stores just in-frame clones and leaves some out. The sample contains about 100,000 clones, around nine tenths of which appear only once. The sample was peripheral blood, taken on day 0 of AZD1222 vaccination. This chain connects TRBV7-2 to TRBJ2-2, with 12 bases fitting TRBD1. The origin of this receptor is an adult in good health. CDR3 sequence: CASSHGTGGAPGELFF. The CDR3 DNA follows: TGTGCCAGCAGCCACGGGACAGGGGGCGCCCCCGGGGAGCTGTTTTTT.